This entry concerns a single T cell receptor beta chain. These data are taken from a study of T cell changes during pregnancy in multiple sclerosis. Sequencing used immunoSEQ multiplex PCR; TCRdb keeps in-frame clones, though not all of them. There are 59,000 or so clones in the sample; about 93% occur only once, and 2.5% to 3% lies in the top ten. Sequenced material: peripheral blood, taken in the third trimester of pregnancy. The source is a female donor in good health, enrolled as a control in a pregnancy study.

The DNA of the CDR3 is TGTGCCACCAGCAGAGATTACACCTCTGGAAACACCATATATTTT. This sequence encodes CATSRDYTSGNTIYF. This chain links TRBV15 with TRBJ1-3; D gene unclear. Germline loops: CDR1 LNHNV, CDR2 YYDKDF (reference sequence). Trimming removed 0 bases from V and 0 bases from J, with 6 bases in between. This CDR3 is 15 amino acids long.